This TCR beta chain was recorded in a study of cytomegalovirus exposure and HLA in healthy donors. General study points: Specificity of a few CMV-associated chains for CMV antigens was verified in vitro.

The J segment lost 4 bases and the V segment lost 4 bases, leaving 10 bases of the junction unmatched. This CDR3 has 16 amino acids. Looked up from germline, CDR1 is MDHEN and CDR2 is SYDVKM. Concerning this clone: Its antigen remains unidentified.

Using immunoSEQ multiplex PCR, the repertoire was profiled, and TCRdb retains in-frame clones only, with some absent. The table shows 200,000 to 300,000 clones, with 80% to 95% occurring only once. Sequencing input: PBMCs. The chain combines TRBV28 with TRBJ2-3, with TRBD2 matching 8 bases. This receptor was obtained from a woman in her 30s in good health and CMV-seronegative. CDR3 nucleotides: TGTGCCAGCAGTTCCCCCGGGACTAGTCACGCAGATACGCAGTATTTT. This encodes CASSSPGTSHADTQYF.